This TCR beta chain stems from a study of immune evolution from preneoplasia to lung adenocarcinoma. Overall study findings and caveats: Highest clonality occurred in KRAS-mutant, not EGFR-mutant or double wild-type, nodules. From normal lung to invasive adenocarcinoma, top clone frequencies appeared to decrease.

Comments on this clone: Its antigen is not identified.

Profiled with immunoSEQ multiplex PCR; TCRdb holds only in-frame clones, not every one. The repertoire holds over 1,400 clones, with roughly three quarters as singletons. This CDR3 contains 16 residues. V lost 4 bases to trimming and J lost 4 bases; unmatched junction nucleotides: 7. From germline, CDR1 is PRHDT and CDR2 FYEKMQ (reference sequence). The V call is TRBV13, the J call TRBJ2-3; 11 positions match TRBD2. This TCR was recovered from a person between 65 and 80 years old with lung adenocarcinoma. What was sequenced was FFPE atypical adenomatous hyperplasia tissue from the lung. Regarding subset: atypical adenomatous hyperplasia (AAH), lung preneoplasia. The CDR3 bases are TGTGCCAGCAGCTCGTCACTAGCGGGAGAACCAGATACGCAGTATTTT. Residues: CASSSSLAGEPDTQYF.